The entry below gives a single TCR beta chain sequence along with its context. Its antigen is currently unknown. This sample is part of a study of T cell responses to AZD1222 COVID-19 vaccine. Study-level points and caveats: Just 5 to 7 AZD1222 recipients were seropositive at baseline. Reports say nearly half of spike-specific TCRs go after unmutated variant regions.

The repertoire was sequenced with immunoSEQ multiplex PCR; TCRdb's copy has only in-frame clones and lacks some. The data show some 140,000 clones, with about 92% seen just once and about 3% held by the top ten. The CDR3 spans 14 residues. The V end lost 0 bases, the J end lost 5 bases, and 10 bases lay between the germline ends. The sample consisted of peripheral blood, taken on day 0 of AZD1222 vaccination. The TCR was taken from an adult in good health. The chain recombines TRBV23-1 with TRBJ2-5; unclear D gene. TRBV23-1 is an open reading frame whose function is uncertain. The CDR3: CASSQSPPVETQYF. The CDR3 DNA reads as TGCGCCAGCAGTCAATCGCCGCCGGTTGAGACCCAGTACTTC.